This section outlines one TCR beta chain sequence together with its context. These data originate in a study of control samples from healthy donors and cancer patients. Profiled with immunoSEQ multiplex PCR; TCRdb holds only in-frame clones, not every one. This table holds some 95,000 clones, roughly 89% found once. This CDR3 comprises 10 residues. The clonotype comes from a human donor in good health. The donor label of this sample is uncertain. Specimen: blood. The chain joins TRBV21-1 to TRBJ1-2. TRBV21-1 is tagged as a pseudogene. CDR3 in DNA: TGTGCCAGCAGTCCCTGTCGCTACACCTTC. Translating it yields CASSPCRYTF.